This T cell receptor beta chain was recorded in a study of monozygotic twins with cystic fibrosis. Points from the study as a whole: Median Simpson clonality of approximately 0.0088 suggested naive T cells predominated. Nucleotide-identical clonotype sharing was significantly higher within monozygotic CF twin pairs than between unrelated CF individuals.

Profiled with immunoSEQ multiplex PCR; TCRdb holds only in-frame clones, not every one. The sample holds 22,000 or so clones, roughly 89% seen once. V lost 6 bases, J lost 7 bases, and 13 bases lay in between. Germline CDR1 is SGHVS and CDR2 is FQNEAQ. The CDR3 covers 13 residues. With regard to this clone: Its antigen is currently unknown.

The source material was blood. This chain links TRBV7-8 with TRBJ2-1; D tentatively fits TRBD1 or TRBD2 (6 bases each). The sequence came from a woman in her 30s with cystic fibrosis. The CDR3 sequence is CASRRRGNNEQFF. CDR3 coding DNA: TGTGCCAGCAGGAGGAGGGGGAATAATGAGCAGTTCTTC.